The 6 T cell receptor beta chains below come from one sample, sequenced in a study of control samples from healthy donors and cancer patients. Sequencing used immunoSEQ multiplex PCR; TCRdb keeps in-frame clones, though not all of them. The sample has some 120,000 clones; around 87% are singletons. The sequenced sample consisted of blood. The receptors originated from a man aged 35-49 years in good health.

The V call is TRBV2, the J call TRBJ1-1, with D unresolved. Trimming stripped 5 bases from V and 5 bases from J, with 9 bases between. This CDR3 is built from 12 residues. Germline CDR1 reads SNHLY; CDR2 reads FYNNEI. The CDR3 coding sequence is TGTGCCAGCAGTACGACACGGACTGAAGCTTTCTTT. Its protein product is CASSTTRTEAFF.

The chain couples TRBV29-1 to TRBJ2-3, with TRBD1 matching 8 bases. V shed 5 bases, J shed 2 bases, and the junction held 6 bases outside the gene matches. Germline V lookup: CDR1 SQVTM, CDR2 ANQGSEA. The CDR3 totals 14 residues. In DNA form, the CDR3 reads TGCAGCGTTCGGACAGGGAGACCCACAGATACGCAGTATTTT. Translation: CSVRTGRPTDTQYF.

CDR3: CASSQGSRGHEQYF. The CDR3 region has the DNA TGCGCCAGCAGTCAAGGGTCCAGGGGCCACGAGCAGTACTTC. This chain links TRBV23-1 with TRBJ2-7; perhaps TRBD1 as D (6 bases). TRBV23-1 is marked as an open reading frame, function uncertain. CDR3 size: 14 residues. V lost 2 bases to trimming and J lost 5 bases, with 13 bases between them.

The chain uses TRBV5-1 and TRBJ2-2, with 10 bases matching TRBD1. The CDR3 is made up of 15 amino acids. Germline V CDR1 and CDR2: SGHRS, YFSETQ. With 5 bases clipped from V and 5 bases from J, the junction kept 6 bases outside the gene matches. This chain's CDR3 is CASRAGQGRTGELFF. The CDR3 DNA reads as TGCGCCAGCAGAGCGGGACAGGGGAGAACCGGGGAGCTGTTTTTT. Filled out from reference TRBV5-1 and TRBJ2-2, the complete variable domain reads KAGVTQTPRYLIKTRGQQVTLSCSPISGHRSVSWYQQTPGQGLQFLFEYFSETQRNKGNFPGRFSGRQFSNSRSEMNVSTLELGDSALYLCASRAGQGRTGELFFGEGSRLTVL.

The chain uses TRBV11-3 and TRBJ1-1; D call uncertain. Germline V gene sequence: CDR1 SGHNT, CDR2 YENEEA. The CDR3 has 12 amino acids. Trimming left V 5 bases short and J 11 bases short, with 15 bases between. CDR3 residues: CASSGSAPGAFF. The CDR3 bases are TGTGCCAGCAGCGGGTCGGCGCCCGGGGCTTTCTTT.

The chain joins TRBV15 to TRBJ1-2, with TRBD1 matching 11 bases. Germline V gene lookup returns CDR1 LNHNV and CDR2 YYDKDF (reference sequence). J gave up 8 bases and V 7 bases, and 18 bases lay outside the gene matches. This CDR3 region has 17 residues. CDR3 in DNA: TGTGCCACCACCCCTCCCCCCGGGACAGGGGGATCTTGGGGCTACACCTTC. Its protein product is CATTPPPGTGGSWGYTF.